Presented here are 15 T cell receptor beta chains from one specimen sequenced in a study of identical twins. MiXCR, run by TCRdb on the 5' RACE reads, gives a single entry per CDR3 protein. The sample holds over 600,000 distinct CDR3 sequences, 21% seen once. These same data were also listed under a study on T cells expressing NK-cell markers.

Sequences were obtained from PBMCs. The receptors were gathered from a woman under 30 in good health.

The V and J genes are TRBV20-1 and TRBJ2-7; perhaps TRBD1 as D (6 bases). V was pared by 2 bases and J by 3 bases, with 14 bases between. This CDR3 has 14 amino acids. Germline values: CDR1 DFQATT, CDR2 SNEGSKA (reference sequence). CDR3: CSARPGVANYEQYF. CDR3 coding DNA: TGCAGTGCTAGACCAGGGGTGGCAAACTACGAGCAGTACTTC.

This clonotype has more than one count but fewer than ten. V is TRBV5-1 and J is TRBJ2-2; D unresolved. V lost 2 bases and J lost 0, with 8 bases in between. This CDR3 is 15 amino acids long. Germline lookup yields CDR1 SGHRS and CDR2 YFSETQ. This CDR3 reads CASSFGTANTGELFF. In DNA form, the CDR3 reads TGCGCCAGCAGCTTTGGCACGGCGAACACCGGGGAGCTGTTTTTT.

The table lists this clonotype with a few counts. The chain is built from TRBV6-2 or TRBV6-3 and TRBJ1-5; 9 bases map to TRBD1. CDR1 MNHEY and CDR2 SVGEGT come from the germline V gene. The CDR3 consists of 15 residues. J lost 7 bases, V lost 6 bases, and 10 bases had no gene match. The CDR3 protein is CASRYGTGSGQPQHF. DNA for the CDR3: TGTGCCAGCAGATACGGGACAGGGTCTGGCCAGCCCCAGCATTTT.

This chain uses TRBV29-1 with TRBJ2-5; no definite D call. V was cut by 6 bases and J by 7 bases, with 9 bases left in between. The CDR3 length is 10 residues. Germline CDR1 and CDR2: SQVTM and ANQGSEA. The CDR3 DNA sequence: TGCAGCGTCCATTCGGGGACCCAGTACTTC. It translates to CSVHSGTQYF. The entire variable domain, with the rest obtained from reference TRBV29-1 and TRBJ2-5, is as follows: SAVISQKPSRDICQRGTSLTIQCQVDSQVTMMFWYRQQPGQSLTLIATANQGSEATYESGFVIDKFPISRPNLTFSTLTVSNMSPEDSSIYLCSVHSGTQYFGPGTRLLVL.

This clonotype was seen a few times. The chain is built from TRBV4-1 and TRBJ1-5; D is ambiguous. Germline lookup yields CDR1 MGHRA and CDR2 YSYEKL. V was cut by 0 bases and J by 7 bases, with 7 bases left in between. This CDR3 is built from 13 residues. The CDR3 DNA reads TGCGCCAGCAGCCAAGAGGAGGGCCAGCCCCAGCATTTT. Its protein is CASSQEEGQPQHF.

The V gene is TRBV29-1, the J gene TRBJ2-5; unclear D gene. This CDR3 has 12 amino acids. Trimming cost V 4 bases and J 3 bases, with 9 bases left between them. The germline CDR1 and CDR2 sequences are SQVTM and ANQGSEA. The DNA for the CDR3 is TGCAGCGTTGCCGTGGGGAAAGAGACCCAGTACTTC. Translated, it gives CSVAVGKETQYF. The whole variable domain, filled in from reference TRBV29-1 and TRBJ2-5, reads SAVISQKPSRDICQRGTSLTIQCQVDSQVTMMFWYRQQPGQSLTLIATANQGSEATYESGFVIDKFPISRPNLTFSTLTVSNMSPEDSSIYLCSVAVGKETQYFGPGTRLLVL.

This clonotype was observed at least ten times. The chain recombines TRBV11-3 with TRBJ2-1; tentative D call: TRBD1 (6 bases). Germline V gene lookup returns CDR1 SGHNT and CDR2 YENEEA. The CDR3 runs to 13 residues. The V and J ends lost 2 bases and 5 bases respectively, with 7 bases between them. The CDR3 spells CASSLNRDNEQFF. CDR3 bases: TGTGCCAGCAGCTTAAACAGGGACAATGAGCAGTTCTTC.

There are a few counts of this clonotype. This chain joins TRBV5-1 and TRBJ1-1; D ambiguous. The CDR3 totals 14 residues. Trimming removed 4 bases from V and 2 bases from J, with 12 bases in between. CDR1 is SGHRS, CDR2 YFSETQ, per germline. The DNA of the CDR3 is TGCGCCAGCAGCCAAGGAACAGAAAACACTGAAGCTTTCTTT. It specifies CASSQGTENTEAFF.

The sample holds a few counts of this clonotype. Here the CDR3 DNA reads TGTGCCAGCAGCGTAGAGGGGACGACGTACAATGAGCAGTTCTTC. Protein product: CASSVEGTTYNEQFF. V gene TRBV9 combines with J gene TRBJ2-1; TRBD1 or TRBD2 may be the D gene (5 bases each). CDR3 size: 15 residues. The germline V gene encodes CDR1 SGDLS and CDR2 YYNGEE. The V and J ends lost 0 bases and 4 bases respectively, with 11 bases between them.

V gene TRBV27 combines with J gene TRBJ2-7, with D perhaps TRBD1 (5 bases). V lost 4 bases, J lost 2 bases, and 15 bases lay in between. The CDR3 covers 15 residues. Germline CDR1 MNHEY, CDR2 SMNVEV (reference sequence). The CDR3 spells CASSSTSSGTYEQYF. The CDR3 nucleotides read TGTGCCAGCAGTTCCACGTCTTCAGGGACCTACGAGCAGTACTTC.

The sample holds a few counts of this clonotype. This rearrangement joins TRBV12-3 or TRBV12-4 to TRBJ2-3; D is ambiguous. This CDR3 has 16 residues. V was shortened by 3 bases and J by 0 bases, with 13 bases between the two germline ends. The DNA for the CDR3 is TGTGCCAGCAGTTTCCCCATCGGCGGAAGCACAGATACGCAGTATTTT. Translating it yields CASSFPIGGSTDTQYF.

This rearrangement joins TRBV6-5 to TRBJ2-7, with 7 bases identical to TRBD1. The CDR3 length is 14 residues. The germline V gene encodes CDR1 MNHEY and CDR2 SVGAGI. V trimming: 4 bases; J trimming: 6 bases; junction bases outside the gene matches: 9. The CDR3 nucleotides are TGTGCCAGCAGTTGGACCTCACAGGGGTTCGAGCAGTACTTC. It specifies CASSWTSQGFEQYF.

V and J are TRBV2 and TRBJ2-7, with D unclear. Between the trimmed V and J ends, which lost 8 bases and 1 base, there was a span of 12 bases. CDR3 size: 13 residues. Germline V CDR1 and CDR2: SNHLY, FYNNEI. CDR3 sequence reads: CASRGLGSYEQYF. The DNA for the CDR3 is TGTGCCAGCCGCGGCTTAGGATCCTACGAGCAGTACTTC.

The chain is built from TRBV7-2 and TRBJ2-1; possible D gene TRBD1, 6 bases. Germline CDR1 SGHTA, CDR2 FQGNSA. The length of the CDR3 is 15 residues. With 4 bases removed from V and 1 base from J, the gap between germline ends came to 11 bases. In DNA form, the CDR3 reads TGTGCCAGCAGCTCCGAGACAGGTTCCTACAATGAGCAGTTCTTC. Amino acid sequence: CASSSETGSYNEQFF.

A few counts support this clonotype. The J gene is TRBJ2-1, the V gene TRBV11-2; no definite D call. This CDR3 spans 12 amino acids. V lost 5 bases and J 10 bases, leaving 12 bases between the germline ends. CDR1 is SGHAT, CDR2 FQNNGV, per germline. The CDR3 nucleotides are TGTGCCAGCAGCCCCCTTCTTGGAGAGCAGTTCTTC. Its protein product is CASSPLLGEQFF. Supplemented by reference TRBV11-2 and TRBJ2-1, the full variable domain reads EAGVAQSPRYKIIEKRQSVAFWCNPISGHATLYWYQQILGQGPKLLIQFQNNGVVDDSQLPKDRFSAERLKGVDSTLKIQPAKLEDSAVYLCASSPLLGEQFFGPGTRLTVL.